This TCR beta chain was captured by sequencing in a study of technical replicates of blood from several donors. The junction had 7 bases not matched to a gene; V was cut back by 1 base and J by 5 bases. Germline lookup yields CDR1 MGHRA and CDR2 YSYEKL. The CDR3 spans 18 residues. Produced via immunoSEQ multiplex PCR; TCRdb's table is partial and in-frame only. The repertoire holds 55,000 to 65,000 clones, with around 93% as singletons. Sequencing used PBMCs. The rearrangement uses TRBV4-1 and TRBJ2-3, with 15 nucleotides matching TRBD2. This TCR came from a human donor in good health. Some clones in this sample may be carry-over from other donors' samples. The CDR3 nucleotides are TGCGCCAGCAGCCAAGTAGGACTAGCGGGAGGGCCGTTAGATACGCAGTATTTT. It translates to CASSQVGLAGGPLDTQYF.